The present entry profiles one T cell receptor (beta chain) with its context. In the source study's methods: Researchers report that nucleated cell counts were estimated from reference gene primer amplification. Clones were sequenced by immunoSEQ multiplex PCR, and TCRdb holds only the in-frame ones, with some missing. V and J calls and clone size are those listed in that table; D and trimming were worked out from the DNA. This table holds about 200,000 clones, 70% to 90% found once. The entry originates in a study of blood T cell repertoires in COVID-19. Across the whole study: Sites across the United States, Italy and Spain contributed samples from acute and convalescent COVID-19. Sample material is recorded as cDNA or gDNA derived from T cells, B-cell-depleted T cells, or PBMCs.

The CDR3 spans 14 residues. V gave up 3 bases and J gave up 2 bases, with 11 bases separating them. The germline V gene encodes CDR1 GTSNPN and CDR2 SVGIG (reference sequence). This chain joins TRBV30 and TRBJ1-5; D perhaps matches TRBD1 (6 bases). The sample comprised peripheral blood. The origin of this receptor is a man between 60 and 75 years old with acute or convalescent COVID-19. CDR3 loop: CAWRQGLGNQPQHF. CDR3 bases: TGTGCCTGGAGGCAGGGGTTGGGCAATCAGCCCCAGCATTTT.